The rows below give T cell receptor beta chains drawn from one sample of a study of post-analysis software for immune sequencing data. TCRdb re-derived calls from the PCR reads in MiXCR, one entry per CDR3 protein. This table has 700,000 to 900,000 distinct CDR3 sequences, under 60% appearing once. The sequenced sample consisted of blood. These receptors all stem from a girl between 10 and 17 years old with multiple sclerosis. Both conserved end residues are part of each CDR3. A D gene is named only where the DNA matches it firmly. Some rows have no size entry. The others give once, few or many, or a class for an expanded clone.

V gene	clone size	J gene	D gene	CDR3 DNA	CDR3 protein
TRBV20-1	-	TRBJ2-5	-	TGCAGTGCTCGGAGAGAGCCGGACAGACAAGAGACCCAGTACTTC	CSARREPDRQETQYF
TRBV27	-	TRBJ2-3	-	TGTGCCAGCAGACCCGGCCGGGAAACTAGCACAGATACGCAGTATTTT	CASRPGRETSTDTQYF
TRBV5-1	-	TRBJ2-1	-	TGCGCCAGCAGCCCAGGGATCTCCTACAATGAGCAGTTCTTC	CASSPGISYNEQFF
TRBV10-3	-	TRBJ2-1	-	TGTGCCATCAGTGAGTCGATCTTAAGAGGTGGGCAGTTCTTC	CAISESILRGGQFF
TRBV20-1	-	TRBJ2-7	TRBD2	TGCAGTGCTAGAGCTCCACTAGCGGGAGTATCCGACGAGCAGTACTTC	CSARAPLAGVSDEQYF
TRBV20-1	once	TRBJ1-2	-	TGCAGTGCTAGTGGGGACCCAGACTCTTATGGCTACACCTTC	CSASGDPDSYGYTF
TRBV7-2	many	TRBJ1-5	TRBD1	TGTGCCAGCAGCTCATCGACAGGGGCCAATCAGCCCCAGCATTTT	CASSSSTGANQPQHF
TRBV28	few	TRBJ2-3	-	TGTGCCAGCAGTGCCCCTGGGGGGCAAAATACGCAGTATTTT	CASSAPGGQNTQYF
TRBV3-1	-	TRBJ2-3	TRBD2	TGTGCCAGCAGCCAATTGCCTAGCGGGAGGCCCATGGATACGCAGTATTTT	CASSQLPSGRPMDTQYF
TRBV29-1	-	TRBJ2-1	TRBD2	TGCAGCGTTGGTGTACTAGCGGGTCCCACCGGGTACAATGAGCAGTTCTTC	CSVGVLAGPTGYNEQFF
TRBV9	once	TRBJ2-1	TRBD2	TGTGCCAGCAGCGCCGGACTAGCCAGAGATGAGCAGTTCTTC	CASSAGLARDEQFF
TRBV6-2/TRBV6-3	-	TRBJ1-1	TRBD1	TGTGCCAGCAGTTCCCGGGACAGGGGGTCTTACACTGAAGCTTTCTTT	CASSSRDRGSYTEAFF
TRBV12-3/TRBV12-4	-	TRBJ2-3	TRBD2	TGTGCCAGCAGCTCCCGGGTGGCTAGCGGGAGACTCACAGATACGCAGTATTTT	CASSSRVASGRLTDTQYF
TRBV2	-	TRBJ1-2	-	TGTGCCAGCATCCAACAGGATGGCTACACCTTC	CASIQQDGYTF
TRBV7-9	-	TRBJ1-2	-	TGTGCCAGCAGCGACGCCGGGACTGCCCATGGCTACACCTTC	CASSDAGTAHGYTF
TRBV20-1	-	TRBJ2-5	TRBD2	TGCAGTGCTAGTCCTACTAGCGGGAGTGGGGAGACCCAGTACTTC	CSASPTSGSGETQYF
TRBV29-1	-	TRBJ1-2	-	TGCAGCGTTGTCCCGACAGGAGCGGAGGGCTACACCTTC	CSVVPTGAEGYTF
TRBV11-3	-	TRBJ2-1	-	TGTGCCAGCAGCCTGGCCGGGACTAGGGGGCATGAGCAGTTCTTC	CASSLAGTRGHEQFF
TRBV29-1	few	TRBJ2-7	TRBD1	TGCAGCGTTGAGGAGACAGGGGACGAGCAGTACTTC	CSVEETGDEQYF
TRBV29-1	-	TRBJ2-3	-	TGCAGCGTTGAGGCTGATTTGCAGTATTTT	CSVEADLQYF
TRBV5-1	few	TRBJ2-3	TRBD2	TGCGCCAGCAGCTTGGCTGCGGGAGCGGCGGCAGATACGCAGTATTTT	CASSLAAGAAADTQYF
TRBV9	-	TRBJ2-1	-	TGTGCCAGCAGCGTGGTAGGGGAAAGTGCTGGGCAGTTCTTC	CASSVVGESAGQFF
TRBV20-1	many	TRBJ2-7	-	TGCAGTGCTAGAGAGAAGGATTACGAGCAGTACTTC	CSAREKDYEQYF
TRBV12-3/TRBV12-4	-	TRBJ2-5	TRBD2	TGTGCCAGCAGTTTGGGCGGGAGGTCCGAGACCCAGTACTTC	CASSLGGRSETQYF
TRBV11-3	-	TRBJ2-1	-	TGTGCCAGCAGCTTAGGAGGCGGTCGGGGGGAGCAGTTCTTC	CASSLGGGRGEQFF
TRBV6-2/TRBV6-3	-	TRBJ2-7	-	TGTGCCAGCAGTCCTAAGGGGGCGAGCGGGGGATCCTACGAGCAGTACTTC	CASSPKGASGGSYEQYF
TRBV4-2	-	TRBJ2-3	TRBD2	TGTGCCAGCAGCCAAGGGGCCCGGGCTAGCGGGAGAGGCACAGATACGCAGTATTTT	CASSQGARASGRGTDTQYF
TRBV29-1	few	TRBJ1-1	-	TGCAGCGTTGAAGTATTAGGGGGGACCACTGAAGCTTTCTTT	CSVEVLGGTTEAFF
TRBV20-1	-	TRBJ2-7	-	TGCAGTGCTAGCTTTACGGGGGCGGCAAACGAGCAGTACTTC	CSASFTGAANEQYF
TRBV3-1	-	TRBJ2-7	-	TGTGCCAGCAGCCAAGGAGGCCCCACCTACGAGCAGTACTTC	CASSQGGPTYEQYF
TRBV11-3	-	TRBJ2-1	-	TGTGCCAGCAGCTTAGGTCCAGTCTCCAATGAGCAGTTCTTC	CASSLGPVSNEQFF
TRBV7-9	-	TRBJ2-1	-	TGTGCCAGCAGCCATCCGAGAGTGCCCTACAATGAGCAGTTCTTC	CASSHPRVPYNEQFF
TRBV7-2	few	TRBJ2-3	-	TGTGCCAGCAGCTTATTGGGGCGCGGGGCCAGCACAGATACGCAGTATTTT	CASSLLGRGASTDTQYF
TRBV30	-	TRBJ2-7	-	TGTGCCTGGAGTCCACCGGGCACCTACGAGCAGTACTTC	CAWSPPGTYEQYF
TRBV27	-	TRBJ2-1	-	TGTGCCAGCAGTCCCCCAGGGTCTGGGGAGCAGTTCTTC	CASSPPGSGEQFF
TRBV18	few	TRBJ2-1	-	TGTGCCAGCTCACCTAGCGGAGGGGCTTACAATGAGCAGTTCTTC	CASSPSGGAYNEQFF
TRBV7-6	few	TRBJ2-4	-	TGTGCCAGCAGCCCCACTCCGGCGCTGGGGGAGCAGTACTTC	CASSPTPALGEQYF
TRBV29-1	few	TRBJ2-7	TRBD2	TGCAGCGTTGAAGATCCAGCGGGAGGGCCATACGAGCAGTACTTC	CSVEDPAGGPYEQYF
TRBV20-1	few	TRBJ2-7	TRBD2	TGCAGTGCTAGAGATCGCCGGGGAGGGTTCGAGCAGTACTTC	CSARDRRGGFEQYF
TRBV7-2	-	TRBJ2-3	-	TGTGCCAGCAGCACTCAAAGCGGGGATACGCAGTATTTT	CASSTQSGDTQYF
TRBV24-1	-	TRBJ1-2	-	TGTGCCACCAGTGACCCCCGACAGCCTTTCGGGGGCTACACCTTC	CATSDPRQPFGGYTF
TRBV18	few	TRBJ2-7	-	TGTGCCAGCTCAACCGCCGTTGGAGACTACGAGCAGTACTTC	CASSTAVGDYEQYF
TRBV20-1	-	TRBJ1-2	-	TGCAGTGCTCAAACCGCAGGGTTGGTTGATTATGGCTACACCTTC	CSAQTAGLVDYGYTF
TRBV12-3/TRBV12-4	-	TRBJ2-1	TRBD1	TGTGCCAGCAGCCGAGCCGGGACAGTCCTTTACAATGAGCAGTTCTTC	CASSRAGTVLYNEQFF
TRBV27	-	TRBJ1-2	-	TGTGCCAGCAGTCTCTCTTCCGGACAGATATATGGCTACACCTTC	CASSLSSGQIYGYTF
TRBV20-1	few	TRBJ1-1	TRBD1	TGCAGTGCTAGACCGGGACAGGGTGGAACTGAAGCTTTCTTT	CSARPGQGGTEAFF
TRBV30	few	TRBJ1-2	-	TGTGCCTGGAGTGTCGCGGGGGCGCTTGGCTACACCTTC	CAWSVAGALGYTF
TRBV15	-	TRBJ2-1	-	TGCGCCACCAGCAGAGAGCTTCTAGTTGGGGGTGAGCAGTTCTTC	CATSRELLVGGEQFF
TRBV14	-	TRBJ2-7	-	TGTGCCAGCAGCCATGGACGGTGGGAGCAGTACTTC	CASSHGRWEQYF
TRBV29-1	-	TRBJ2-1	-	TGCAGCGTTGTCGCCCGGAACGTCAATGAGCAGTTCTTC	CSVVARNVNEQFF
TRBV21-1	-	TRBJ2-5	-	TGTGCCAGCAGCAAAGTAAGGACTAGCGGGAGGCATACCCAAGAGACCCAGTACTTC	CASSKVRTSGRHTQETQYF
TRBV27	-	TRBJ2-4	TRBD2	TGTGCCAGCAGTATAAACTTGGGTGCTGGGGCGGGGGAGCAGTACTTC	CASSINLGAGAGEQYF
TRBV28	-	TRBJ2-5	-	TGTGCCAGCAGTTTAGAGGGAACTACCACGTACTTC	CASSLEGTTTYF
TRBV20-1	-	TRBJ2-3	TRBD2	TGCAGTGCCTCCATCGGGAGGGCCGGGGATACGCAGTATTTT	CSASIGRAGDTQYF
TRBV29-1	-	TRBJ2-1	-	TGCAGCGTTGATGTGGGGCCAGAGCAGTTCTTC	CSVDVGPEQFF
TRBV28	-	TRBJ1-4	TRBD1	TGTGCCAGCAGTCCCACCCAGGGGGCCCTTAATGAAAAACTGTTTTTT	CASSPTQGALNEKLFF
TRBV12-3/TRBV12-4	-	TRBJ2-7	-	TGTGCCAGCAGTCGCGGACAGCGCTCCTACGAGCAGTACTTC	CASSRGQRSYEQYF
TRBV5-5	-	TRBJ2-7	-	TGTGCCAGCAGCTGGGACCCAGGCTACGAGCAGTACTTC	CASSWDPGYEQYF
TRBV7-2	few	TRBJ2-1	-	TGTGCCAGCAGCTTAGGGGCCCTCGCGGGACCAGACTACAATGAGCAGTTCTTC	CASSLGALAGPDYNEQFF